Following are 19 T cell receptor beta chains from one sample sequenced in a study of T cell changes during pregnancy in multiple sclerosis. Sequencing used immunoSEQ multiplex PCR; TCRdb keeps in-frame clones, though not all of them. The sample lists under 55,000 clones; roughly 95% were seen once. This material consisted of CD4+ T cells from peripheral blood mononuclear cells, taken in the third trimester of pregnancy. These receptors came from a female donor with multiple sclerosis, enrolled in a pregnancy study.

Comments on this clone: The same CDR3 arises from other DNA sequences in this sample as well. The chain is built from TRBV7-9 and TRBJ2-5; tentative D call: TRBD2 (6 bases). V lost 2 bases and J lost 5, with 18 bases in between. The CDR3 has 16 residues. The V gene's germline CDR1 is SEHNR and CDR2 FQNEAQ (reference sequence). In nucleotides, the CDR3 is TGTGCCAGCAGCTTAACCCCTAGGGCTAGCGAGGAGACCCAGTACTTC. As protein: CASSLTPRASEETQYF.

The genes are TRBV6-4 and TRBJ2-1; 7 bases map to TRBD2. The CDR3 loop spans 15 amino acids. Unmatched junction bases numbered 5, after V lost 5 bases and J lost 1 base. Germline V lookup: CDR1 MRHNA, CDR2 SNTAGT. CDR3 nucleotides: TGTGCCAGCAGTAATGTGGGGGGGTCCTACAATGAGCAGTTCTTC. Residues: CASSNVGGSYNEQFF.

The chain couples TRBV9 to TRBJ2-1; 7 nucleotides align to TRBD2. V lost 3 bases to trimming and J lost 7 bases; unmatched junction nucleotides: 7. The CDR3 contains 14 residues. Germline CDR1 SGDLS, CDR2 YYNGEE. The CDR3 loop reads CASSAETSSNEQFF. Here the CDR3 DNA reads TGTGCCAGCAGCGCAGAGACTAGCTCAAATGAGCAGTTCTTC.

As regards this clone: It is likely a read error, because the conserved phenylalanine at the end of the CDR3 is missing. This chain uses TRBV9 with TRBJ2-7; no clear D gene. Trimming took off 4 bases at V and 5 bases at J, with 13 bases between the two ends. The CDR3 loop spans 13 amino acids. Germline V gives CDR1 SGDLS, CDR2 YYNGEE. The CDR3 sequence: CASSSQVSNEQYL. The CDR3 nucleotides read TGTGCCAGCAGCTCCCAGGTATCTAACGAGCAGTACCTC.

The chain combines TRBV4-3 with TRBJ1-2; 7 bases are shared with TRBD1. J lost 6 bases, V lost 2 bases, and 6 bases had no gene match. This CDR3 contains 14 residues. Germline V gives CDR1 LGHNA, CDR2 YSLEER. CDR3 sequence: CASSQYRQGHGYTF. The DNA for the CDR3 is TGCGCCAGCAGCCAATATCGACAGGGTCATGGCTACACCTTC.

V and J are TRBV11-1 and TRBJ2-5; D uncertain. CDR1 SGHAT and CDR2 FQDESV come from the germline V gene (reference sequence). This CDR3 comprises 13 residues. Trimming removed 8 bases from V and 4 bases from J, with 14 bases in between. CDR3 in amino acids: CASGSVYSETQYF. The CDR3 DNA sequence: TGTGCCAGCGGTTCGGTTTATTCAGAGACCCAGTACTTC.

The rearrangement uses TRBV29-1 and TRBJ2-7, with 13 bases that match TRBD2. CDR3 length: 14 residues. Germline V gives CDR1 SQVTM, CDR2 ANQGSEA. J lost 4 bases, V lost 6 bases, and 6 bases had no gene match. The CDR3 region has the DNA TGCAGCGTCAGTGGACTAGCGGGAGTATACGAGCAGTACTTC. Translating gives CSVSGLAGVYEQYF.

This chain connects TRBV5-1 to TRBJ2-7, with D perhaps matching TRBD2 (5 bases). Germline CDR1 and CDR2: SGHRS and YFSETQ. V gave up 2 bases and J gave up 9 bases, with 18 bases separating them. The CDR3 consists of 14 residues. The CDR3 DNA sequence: TGCGCCAGCAGCTTAGCTAGCTTACGATGTGTGCAGTACTTC. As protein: CASSLASLRCVQYF.

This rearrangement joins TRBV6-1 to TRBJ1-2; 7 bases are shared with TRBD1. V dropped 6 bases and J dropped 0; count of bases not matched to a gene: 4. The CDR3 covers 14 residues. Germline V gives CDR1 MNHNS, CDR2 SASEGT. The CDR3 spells CASSPGTANYGYTF. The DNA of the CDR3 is TGTGCCAGCAGCCCCGGGACAGCTAACTATGGCTACACCTTC.

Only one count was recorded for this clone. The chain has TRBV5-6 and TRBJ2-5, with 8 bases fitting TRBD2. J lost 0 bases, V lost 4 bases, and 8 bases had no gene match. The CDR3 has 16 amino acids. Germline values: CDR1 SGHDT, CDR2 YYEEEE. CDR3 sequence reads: CASSPRGLAHQETQYF. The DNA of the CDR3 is TGTGCCAGCAGCCCGCGCGGACTAGCCCACCAAGAGACCCAGTACTTC. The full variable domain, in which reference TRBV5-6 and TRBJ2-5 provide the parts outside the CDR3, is DAGVTQSPTHLIKTRGQQVTLRCSPKSGHDTVSWYQQALGQGPQFIFQYYEEEERQRGNFPDRFSGHQFPNYSSELNVNALLLGDSALYLCASSPRGLAHQETQYFGPGTRLLVL.

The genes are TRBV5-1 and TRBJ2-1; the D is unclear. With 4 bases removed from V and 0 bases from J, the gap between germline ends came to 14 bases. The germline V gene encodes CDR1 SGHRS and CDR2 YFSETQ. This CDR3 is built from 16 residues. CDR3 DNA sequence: TGCGCCAGCAGCCCCACCCCTAGGAGCTCCTACAATGAGCAGTTCTTC. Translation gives CASSPTPRSSYNEQFF.

In DNA, the CDR3 is TGTGCCAGCAGCGTATCTTTCGATGACAGATACAATGAGCAGTTCTTC. Translated, it gives CASSVSFDDRYNEQFF. The rearrangement links TRBV9 to TRBJ2-1; possibly TRBD1 for D (5 bases). Per germline, CDR1 SGDLS and CDR2 YYNGEE. The V end was cut by 1 base, the J end by 4 bases, with 15 bases between. This CDR3 has 16 amino acids.

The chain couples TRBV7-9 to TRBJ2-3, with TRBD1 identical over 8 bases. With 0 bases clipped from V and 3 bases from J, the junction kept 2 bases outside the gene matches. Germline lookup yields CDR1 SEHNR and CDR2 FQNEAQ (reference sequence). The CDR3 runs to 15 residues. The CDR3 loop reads CASSLAGQGTDTQYF. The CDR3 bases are TGTGCCAGCAGCTTAGCAGGACAGGGAACAGATACGCAGTATTTT.

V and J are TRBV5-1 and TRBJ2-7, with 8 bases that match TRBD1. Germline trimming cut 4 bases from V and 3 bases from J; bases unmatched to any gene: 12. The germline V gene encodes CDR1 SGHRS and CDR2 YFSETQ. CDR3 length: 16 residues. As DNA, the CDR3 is TGCGCCAGCAGCCTCGGACAGGGCTCTATTAACTACGAGCAGTACTTC. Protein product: CASSLGQGSINYEQYF.

The CDR3 loop is CASSVEGGAGGYTF. The DNA of the CDR3 is TGTGCCAGCAGCGTAGAAGGGGGCGCGGGGGGCTACACCTTC. This sequence joins TRBV9 and TRBJ1-2; 7 nucleotides match TRBD1. The ends lost 0 bases at V and 8 bases at J; junction bases unmatched: 7. Germline CDR1 is SGDLS and CDR2 is YYNGEE. This CDR3 region has 14 residues.

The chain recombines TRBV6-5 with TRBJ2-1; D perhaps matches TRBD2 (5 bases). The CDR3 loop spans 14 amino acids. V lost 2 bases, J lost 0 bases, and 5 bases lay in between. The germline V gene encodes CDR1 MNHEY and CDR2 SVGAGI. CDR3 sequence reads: CASSYGSSYNEQFF. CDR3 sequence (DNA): TGTGCCAGCAGTTACGGGAGCTCCTACAATGAGCAGTTCTTC.

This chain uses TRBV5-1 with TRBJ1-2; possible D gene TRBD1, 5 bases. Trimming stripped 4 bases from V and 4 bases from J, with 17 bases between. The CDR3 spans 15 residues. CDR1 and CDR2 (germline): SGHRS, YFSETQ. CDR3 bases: TGCGCCAGCAGCGCCCTGAGGCCGGGGGGCTATGGCTACACCTTC. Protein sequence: CASSALRPGGYGYTF. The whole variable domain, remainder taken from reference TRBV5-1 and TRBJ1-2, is KAGVTQTPRYLIKTRGQQVTLSCSPISGHRSVSWYQQTPGQGLQFLFEYFSETQRNKGNFPGRFSGRQFSNSRSEMNVSTLELGDSALYLCASSALRPGGYGYTFGSGTRLTVV.

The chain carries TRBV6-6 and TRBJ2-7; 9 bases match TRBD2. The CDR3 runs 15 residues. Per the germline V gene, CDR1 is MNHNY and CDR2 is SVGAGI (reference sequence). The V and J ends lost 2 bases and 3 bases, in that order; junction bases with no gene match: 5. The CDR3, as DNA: TGTGCCAGCAGTTACATGGCTAGCGGGAACTACGAGCAGTACTTC. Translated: CASSYMASGNYEQYF.

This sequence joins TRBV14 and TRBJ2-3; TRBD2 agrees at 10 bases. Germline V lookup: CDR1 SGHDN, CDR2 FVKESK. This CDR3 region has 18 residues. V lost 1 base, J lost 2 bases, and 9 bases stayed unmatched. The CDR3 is CASSQGRTSGANTDTQYF. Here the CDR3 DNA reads TGTGCCAGCAGCCAAGGTCGGACTAGCGGAGCCAACACAGATACGCAGTATTTT.